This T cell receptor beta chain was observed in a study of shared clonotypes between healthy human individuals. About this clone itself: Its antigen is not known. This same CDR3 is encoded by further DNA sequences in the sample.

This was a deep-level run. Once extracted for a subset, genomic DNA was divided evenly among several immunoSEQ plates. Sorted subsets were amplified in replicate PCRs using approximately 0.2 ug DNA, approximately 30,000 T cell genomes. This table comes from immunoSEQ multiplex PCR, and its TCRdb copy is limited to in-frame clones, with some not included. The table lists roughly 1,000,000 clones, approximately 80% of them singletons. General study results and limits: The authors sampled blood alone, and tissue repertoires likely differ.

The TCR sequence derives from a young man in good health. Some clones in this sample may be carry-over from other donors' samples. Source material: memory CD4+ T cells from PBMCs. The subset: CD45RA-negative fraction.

The CDR3 here is CASSLLGGVAFF. DNA for the CDR3: TGTGCCAGCAGCCTACTTGGGGGAGTAGCTTTCTTT. This sequence joins TRBV11-1 and TRBJ1-1; possibly TRBD1 for D (5 bases). The length of the CDR3 is 12 residues. The germline gives CDR1 SGHAT, CDR2 FQDESV (reference sequence). The ends were cut back, 5 bases at V and 10 bases at J, with 14 bases in the middle.